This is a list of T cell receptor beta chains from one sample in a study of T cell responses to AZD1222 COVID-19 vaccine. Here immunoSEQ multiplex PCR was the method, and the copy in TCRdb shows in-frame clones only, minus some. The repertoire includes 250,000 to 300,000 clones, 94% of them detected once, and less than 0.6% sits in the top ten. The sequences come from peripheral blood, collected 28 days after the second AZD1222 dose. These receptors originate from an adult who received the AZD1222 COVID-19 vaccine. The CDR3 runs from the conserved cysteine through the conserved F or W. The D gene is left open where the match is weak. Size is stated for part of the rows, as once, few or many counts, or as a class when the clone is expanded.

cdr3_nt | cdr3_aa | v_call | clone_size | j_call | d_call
TGTGCCTGGAAGTATGGTGGCTACACCTTC | CAWKYGGYTF | TRBV30 | NA | TRBJ1-2 | NA
TGCAGTGCTAGTCAGGGGTGGAGCTCCTACAATGAGCAGTTCTTC | CSASQGWSSYNEQFF | TRBV20-1 | NA | TRBJ2-1 | NA
TGTGCCAGCAGTTACTCCCAGGGATGGGAAAAACTGTTTTTT | CASSYSQGWEKLFF | TRBV6-5 | NA | TRBJ1-4 | NA
TGTGCCAGCTCACGGGACAGGGGGAATGAGCAGTTCTTC | CASSRDRGNEQFF | TRBV18 | NA | TRBJ2-1 | TRBD1
TGTGCCAGCTGCAACCCGTACGAGCAGTACTTC | CASCNPYEQYF | TRBV28 | NA | TRBJ2-7 | NA
TGCAGCACCAGGGCGCCGGAGGCAACGCAGTATTTT | CSTRAPEATQYF | TRBV29-1 | NA | TRBJ2-3 | NA
TGTGCCAGCAGCCCGACCCCGGGACTAGCCTACAATGAGCAGTTCTTC | CASSPTPGLAYNEQFF | TRBV7-3 | NA | TRBJ2-1 | TRBD2
TGTGCCAGCTCACCACCCTCCAAGGACGAGCAGTTCTTC | CASSPPSKDEQFF | TRBV18 | NA | TRBJ2-1 | NA
TGTGCCACCAGTTCTAACACTGAAGCTTTCTTT | CATSSNTEAFF | TRBV24-1 | NA | TRBJ1-1 | NA
TGCGCCAGCAGCCAGGACAGGGGCGGGGATACGCAGTATTTT | CASSQDRGGDTQYF | TRBV4-3 | NA | TRBJ2-3 | TRBD1
TGTGCCAGCAGCTTGGGCGGGGCTACCAACCTCAATTTT | CASSLGGATNLNF | TRBV5-4 | NA | TRBJ2-3 | NA
TGCAGCGTTGGCGCCGAGACAGGTAAACTGAACACTGAAGCTTTCTTT | CSVGAETGKLNTEAFF | TRBV29-1 | once | TRBJ1-1 | NA
TGTGCCACCCCCGACAGCTTGCCGGGGCAGCCCCAGCATTTT | CATPDSLPGQPQHF | TRBV24-1 | NA | TRBJ1-5 | NA
TGTGCCAGCAGCCAATCCCGGACAGGGCGGAATGAGCAGTTCTTC | CASSQSRTGRNEQFF | TRBV16 | NA | TRBJ2-1 | TRBD1
TGTGCCAGCAGTCCCACAGGGGGAAAACTGTTTTTT | CASSPTGGKLFF | TRBV27 | NA | TRBJ1-4 | TRBD1
TGTGCCAGCTCACGAGGGACAGATCGACCCTACGAGCAGTACTTC | CASSRGTDRPYEQYF | TRBV18 | NA | TRBJ2-7 | TRBD1
TGTGCCAGCAGCTCGGGGACTAGCAGGAGCACAGATACGCAGTATTTT | CASSSGTSRSTDTQYF | TRBV5-6 | NA | TRBJ2-3 | TRBD2
TGTGCCAGCAGCGTAGCACCCGGGAGCGGCTACGAGCAGTACTTC | CASSVAPGSGYEQYF | TRBV9 | NA | TRBJ2-7 | NA
TGTGCCACCAGCAGACCCCTCCTAGAGGCTCGTACAGATACGCAGTATTTT | CATSRPLLEARTDTQYF | TRBV15 | NA | TRBJ2-3 | NA
TGTGCCAGCTCAGCCTACAGGGGGAGCCTTTACGAGCAGTACTTC | CASSAYRGSLYEQYF | TRBV18 | NA | TRBJ2-7 | TRBD1
TGTGCCAGCAGCGCGGCCGGCGCTGGGTCCCTCCACTTT | CASSAAGAGSLHF | TRBV9 | NA | TRBJ1-6 | NA
TGTGCCAGCAGCTTGGGCCCCCAGGGCATCACAGATACGCAGTATTTT | CASSLGPQGITDTQYF | TRBV11-1 | NA | TRBJ2-3 | NA
TGTGCCAGCAGTGAATTGGGTACGCAGTATTTT | CASSELGTQYF | TRBV28 | NA | TRBJ2-3 | NA
TGTGCCAGCAGTTTATCGGTGGGGTCATCCACCGGGGAGCTGTTTTTT | CASSLSVGSSTGELFF | TRBV27 | NA | TRBJ2-2 | NA
TGTGCCAGCAGTTTCGGGGGAACTGGGGCCAACGTCCTGACTTTC | CASSFGGTGANVLTF | TRBV27 | NA | TRBJ2-6 | NA
TGCAGTGCCAGTTTAGGGCCGGGCTATGGCTACACCTTC | CSASLGPGYGYTF | TRBV20-1 | NA | TRBJ1-2 | NA
TGCAGTGCTAGTAGACAGCGGGCAGGGGGGACCCAGTACTTC | CSASRQRAGGTQYF | TRBV20-1 | NA | TRBJ2-5 | NA
TGTGCCAGCAGGAAGGGACAGGTTCAGCCCCAGCATTTT | CASRKGQVQPQHF | TRBV12-3/TRBV12-4 | NA | TRBJ1-5 | TRBD1
TGTGCCAGCAGCAACGGTTGGGGCACCTACGAGCAGTACTTC | CASSNGWGTYEQYF | TRBV6-5 | NA | TRBJ2-7 | NA
TGTGCCAGCAGTTCCGGGACAGCCGGAAACACCATATATTTT | CASSSGTAGNTIYF | TRBV6-5 | NA | TRBJ1-3 | TRBD1
TGTGCCAGCAGCCCCCGACAGGGGGAGGCCAAAAACATTCAGTACTTC | CASSPRQGEAKNIQYF | TRBV7-9 | NA | TRBJ2-4 | TRBD1
TGTGCCATCAGTGAGTCGACGACTACGGAAAAACTGTTTTTT | CAISESTTTEKLFF | TRBV10-3 | NA | TRBJ1-4 | NA
TGTGCCAGCAGCCAAGATTTGGACTCCTACGAGCAGTACTTC | CASSQDLDSYEQYF | TRBV4-2 | NA | TRBJ2-7 | NA
TGTGCCAGCAGCATGGGGCAGGGATTCGACGAGCAGTACTTC | CASSMGQGFDEQYF | TRBV27 | few | TRBJ2-7 | NA
TGTGCCAGCAGCTTAGAATCGGGACTAGCGGGATTCAATGAGCAGTTCTTC | CASSLESGLAGFNEQFF | TRBV7-7 | NA | TRBJ2-1 | TRBD2
TGTGCCAGCAGCCATGGGGGGGTCGGTCAGCCCCAGCATTTT | CASSHGGVGQPQHF | TRBV7-2 | NA | TRBJ1-5 | NA
TGTGCCAGCAGCTTAGACAGCTCGTCGGGAGAGCAGTACTTC | CASSLDSSSGEQYF | TRBV7-2 | NA | TRBJ2-7 | NA
TGTGCCAGCAGCAGAAGGGATTCGTACACTGAAGCTTTCTTT | CASSRRDSYTEAFF | TRBV7-9 | NA | TRBJ1-1 | NA
TGTGCCAGCAGCTTAGGAGGGAAGGGAATCAATCAGCCCCAGCATTTT | CASSLGGKGINQPQHF | TRBV7-8 | NA | TRBJ1-5 | NA
TGTGCCAGCTCCCAAGTAGCGGGAGTCTCCGAGCAGTACTTC | CASSQVAGVSEQYF | TRBV18 | NA | TRBJ2-7 | TRBD2
TGTGCCAGCAGCTTAGAAGGGCTAGCGGGGGTCTACGAGCAGTACTTC | CASSLEGLAGVYEQYF | TRBV7-9 | NA | TRBJ2-7 | TRBD2